This T cell receptor (beta chain) was captured by sequencing in a study of T cells in Graves' hyperthyroidism and ophthalmopathy. Trimming pared 5 bases from V and 3 bases from J, leaving 18 bases between. This CDR3 is built from 15 residues. Germline V gene lookup returns CDR1 SGDLS and CDR2 YYNGEE. This clonotype was counted many times. Each patient was aged 18 to 65 and had newly diagnosed hyperthyroidism of under 2 months' duration. Orbital computed tomography, thyroid ultrasound, serum thyroxine and TRAb, and clinical symptoms together informed the diagnoses. A roughly 10 ml volume of fresh peripheral blood provided the PBMCs. RNA transcripts served as the template for amplifying TCR beta CDR3 regions. HTBI primers were the set used in a first-round RT-PCR of the TCR CDR3. TCRdb redid the calling of the multiplex PCR reads with MiXCR, one entry per CDR3 protein. The sample has 300,000 to 450,000 distinct CDR3 sequences; about 12% are singletons.

Sequencing input: blood. The receptor was derived from a woman aged 18-35 years with Graves' hyperthyroidism. The chain has TRBV9 and TRBJ2-7; D is unclear. The CDR3 DNA reads as TGTGCCAGCAGTGAAAGCGACTCCTCCCTCTACGAGCAGTACTTC. Translation gives CASSESDSSLYEQYF.